The entry below gives a single TCR beta chain sequence along with its context. The entry originates in a study of patients and donors after allogeneic stem cell transplantation. TCRdb re-called the RT-PCR reads through MiXCR, storing one row per CDR3 protein. This table holds 900,000 to 1,000,000 distinct CDR3 sequences, around 17% found once. V shed 1 base and J 3 bases; nucleotides not matched to a gene: 7. Per germline, CDR1 SGHTA and CDR2 FQGTGA. The CDR3 loop spans 16 amino acids. The source is a human donor who was either an allogeneic HSCT recipient or a stem cell or donor lymphocyte infusion donor (not recorded which). It is not recorded whose cells these are; they may come from a transplant donor. Input material: blood, either unsorted or a sorted T cell fraction (not recorded which). The rearrangement links TRBV7-3 to TRBJ2-7; 9 bases align to TRBD2. The CDR3 bases are TGTGCCAGCAGCTTAATACAGCCTAGCGGGGTCTACGAGCAGTACTTC. Its protein is CASSLIQPSGVYEQYF.